This T cell receptor (beta chain) is drawn from a study of response to subunit inactivated influenza vaccine (dated by TCRdb to the late 2010s). In terms of the full investigation: Deep quantitative T cell receptor repertoire profiling was used in the study to track responses to a trivalent subunit inactivated influenza vaccine.

A word on this clonotype: The antigen it binds to is not known. Per-base quality was not reported, and no clone a single base away is much larger than it.

Counted from cysteine to phenylalanine, this CDR3 has 10 amino acids. The sequence is cut down to CDR3 DNA, 30 bases in frame from base 1. V gives up 4 bases and J gives up 6 bases, and the segment between their germline ends measures 7 bases. Taken from the germline V gene (reference sequence), the CDR1 and CDR2 loops are DFQATT and SNEGSKA. Library preparation employed RT-PCR. This sample was sequenced with an Illumina HiSeq 2500. TCRdb took the public reads, trimmed them with fastp at Q25, ran MiXCR for clone calling and kept in-frame beta chains. Records with the same CDR3 protein are collapsed into one entry carrying the most frequent genes and DNA. The sample table records 200,000 to 300,000 distinct CDR3 sequences; more than 9% of these occur just once. Approximately 7.8% of the sample is held by the ten biggest clonotypes. Paper-wide results and their limitations: It was suggested by the authors that each seasonal influenza vaccination may recruit only a limited number of new T cells.

Sequencing was performed on non-naive T cells sorted from PBMCs, taken 14 to 15 days before vaccination. The cell subset or site tag for this specimen amounts to: memory T cell fraction. The TCR originated in a man aged 45 to 65 who received an inactivated influenza vaccine. Donor details come from another sample of the same person, matched by shared clones. Here the chain combines TRBV20-1 and TRBJ2-7; no D segment can be confidently identified. The DNA reads TGCAGTGCTACGCGACGCGAGCAGTACTTC. Its translation is CSATRREQYF.